Below are 20 T cell receptor beta chains sequenced from a single sample in a study of regulatory T cells in long-lasting Graves disease. Documented time point: newly diagnosed GD, antithyroid drugs for less than 3 months. From PBMCs, RNA was extracted and then used to make the TCR library. iRepertoire HTBI primers and Arm-PCR of CDR3 regions built TCR beta libraries. TCRdb reprocessed the multiplex PCR reads with MiXCR, giving one entry per CDR3 protein. This table holds over 400,000 distinct CDR3 sequences, 14% found once. This sample was also put to use in a study of T cells in Graves' hyperthyroidism and ophthalmopathy.

The sample consisted of peripheral blood mononuclear cells (PBMCs), taken at new diagnosis, from a patient treated with antithyroid drugs. All receptors derive from a woman aged 50 to 60 with Graves disease.

The sample holds one count of this clonotype. The V call is TRBV29-1, the J call TRBJ2-7, with a possible D match to TRBD2 (5 bases). V dropped 1 base and J dropped 7 bases, with 8 bases sitting between them. The germline CDR1 and CDR2 sequences are SQVTM and ANQGSEA. The CDR3 length is 11 residues. CDR3 DNA sequence: TGCAGCGTTGAAGGGGAGAATGAGCAGTACTTC. It is translated as CSVEGENEQYF.

Comment on this clonotype: This likely comes from a read error, as the CDR3 has no conserved phenylalanine or tryptophan at its end. The rearrangement joins TRBV5-1 to TRBJ2-1; D call uncertain. Between the trimmed V and J ends, which lost 1 base and 2 bases, there was a span of 7 bases. Germline values: CDR1 SGHRS, CDR2 YFSETQ. The CDR3 covers 14 residues. The DNA for the CDR3 is TGCGCCAGCAGCTTGATTGGACCCTACAATGAGCAGTTCTCC. Translating gives CASSLIGPYNEQFS.

Here the CDR3 reads CASSAQAGGNNEQFF. In DNA form, the CDR3 reads TGTGCCAGTAGTGCCCAAGCGGGAGGGAACAATGAGCAGTTCTTC. The J gene is TRBJ2-1, the V gene TRBV19; 10 bases align to TRBD2. The CDR3 length is 15 residues. CDR1 is LNHDA, CDR2 SQIVND, per germline (reference sequence). Trimming cost V 5 bases and J 5 bases; bases outside gene matches: 6.

There are many counts of this clonotype. The chain carries TRBV5-1 and TRBJ2-3, with D perhaps TRBD1 (6 bases). TRBJ1-1 explains the end of the DNA better; the J call may be wrong. The CDR3 runs to 12 residues. Per the germline V gene, CDR1 is SGHRS and CDR2 is YFSETQ. The CDR3 here is CASSLGTDEAFF. The CDR3 region has the DNA TGCGCCAGCAGCTTGGGGACAGACGAAGCTTTCTTT.

This clonotype was seen repeatedly, ten times or more. This chain uses TRBV7-2 with TRBJ2-5; 7 positions match TRBD1. The junction had 9 bases not matched to a gene; V was cut back by 5 bases and J by 3 bases. This CDR3 has 15 residues. Germline V gene sequence: CDR1 SGHTA, CDR2 FQGNSA. This chain's CDR3 is CASSPRQGWKETQYF. Written as DNA, the CDR3 is TGTGCCAGCAGCCCAAGACAGGGATGGAAAGAGACCCAGTACTTC.

The table lists this clonotype with many counts. The rearrangement uses TRBV2 and TRBJ2-3; no clear D. The CDR3 has 13 amino acids. V shed 4 bases and J shed 2 bases, with 7 bases lying between them. Germline-derived CDR1 and CDR2 are SNHLY and FYNNEI. The CDR3 sequence is CASSVLLTDTQYF. The CDR3, as DNA: TGTGCCAGCAGTGTCCTCCTCACAGATACGCAGTATTTT. Full variable domain (remainder filled in from reference TRBV2 and TRBJ2-3): EPEVTQTPSHQVTQMGQEVILRCVPISNHLYFYWYRQILGQKVEFLVSFYNNEISEKSEIFDDQFSVERPDGSNFTLKIRSTKLEDSAMYFCASSVLLTDTQYFGPGTRLTVL.

This clonotype came up many times. V usage is TRBV20-1 and J usage is TRBJ2-1, with 7 bases identical to TRBD2. The J segment lost 10 bases and the V segment lost 3 bases, leaving 9 bases of the junction unmatched. The CDR3 is 13 amino acids. Looked up from germline, CDR1 is DFQATT and CDR2 is SNEGSKA (reference sequence). This CDR3 is CSASKRLATEQFF. The CDR3 coding sequence is TGCAGTGCTAGCAAGAGACTAGCTACGGAGCAGTTCTTC.

This clonotype was counted at least ten times. This rearrangement joins TRBV18 to TRBJ2-3; D is ambiguous. Trimming pared 3 bases from V and 0 bases from J, leaving 4 bases between. In germline, CDR1 is KGHSH, CDR2 LQKENI. The CDR3 spans 13 residues. CDR3 sequence reads: CASSPTSTDTQYF. The DNA for the CDR3 is TGTGCCAGCTCACCCACCAGCACAGATACGCAGTATTTT.

The CDR3 is CAWSVGDGQETQYF. In nucleotides, the CDR3 is TGTGCCTGGAGTGTTGGGGACGGCCAAGAGACCCAGTACTTC. The chain couples TRBV30 to TRBJ2-5, with D perhaps being TRBD1 or TRBD2 (5 bases each). The CDR3 extends over 14 amino acids. V was clipped by 0 bases and J by 1 base, with 9 bases between them. The V gene's germline CDR1 is GTSNPN and CDR2 SVGIG (reference sequence).

This clonotype was seen ten or more times. The chain employs TRBV27 and TRBJ2-3; D ambiguous. The CDR3 runs 15 residues. Trimming took 5 bases from V and 0 from J, leaving 12 bases between them. Germline CDR1 is MNHEY and CDR2 is SMNVEV (reference sequence). The CDR3 loop reads CASSPAGTSTDTQYF. Written as DNA, the CDR3 is TGTGCCAGCAGTCCAGCAGGAACTAGCACAGATACGCAGTATTTT.

This clonotype was observed a handful of times. The chain couples TRBV5-1 to TRBJ1-3; the D gene is possibly TRBD1 (6 bases). CDR1 and CDR2 (germline): SGHRS, YFSETQ. This CDR3 has 17 residues. The ends were cut back, 2 bases at V and 2 bases at J, with 17 bases in the middle. CDR3 amino acids: CASSLGDTRSTGNTIYF. In DNA, the CDR3 is TGCGCCAGCAGCTTAGGGGACACCCGAAGCACTGGAAACACCATATATTTT.

As to this clonotype: A much larger clonotype is one base distant, so this may be a read error. J is TRBJ2-1 and V is TRBV12-3 or TRBV12-4; D is possibly TRBD1 or TRBD2 (6 bases each). V was pared by 6 bases and J by 10 bases, with 16 bases between. This CDR3 has 13 residues. DNA of the CDR3: TGTGCCAGCAGGCGGGACACGGACTACGAGCAGTTCTTC. Its protein product is CASRRDTDYEQFF.

This clonotype was counted many times. The chain combines TRBV28 with TRBJ2-5; TRBD2 matches at 11 bases. Germline CDR1 and CDR2: MDHEN and SYDVKM. J was trimmed by 2 bases and V by 6 bases; bases with no gene match: 11. The CDR3 has 17 residues. The CDR3 is CASRPSPGTSGQETQYF. The CDR3 bases are TGTGCCAGCAGGCCCTCCCCCGGGACTAGCGGTCAAGAGACCCAGTACTTC.

The V and J genes are TRBV19 and TRBJ1-5; unclear D gene. V lost 3 bases to trimming and J lost 4 bases, with 13 bases between them. From germline, CDR1 is LNHDA and CDR2 SQIVND (reference sequence). This CDR3 is 15 amino acids long. In DNA, the CDR3 is TGTGCCAGTAGTATCGGTTCGGGGTATAATCAGCCCCAGCATTTT. Residues: CASSIGSGYNQPQHF. Full variable domain (missing parts from reference TRBV19 and TRBJ1-5): DGGITQSPKYLFRKEGQNVTLSCEQNLNHDAMYWYRQDPGQGLRLIYYSQIVNDFQKGDIAEGYSVSREKKESFPLTVTSAQKNPTAFYLCASSIGSGYNQPQHFGDGTRLSIL.

The rearrangement uses TRBV27 and TRBJ2-7, with 8 bases matching TRBD2. This CDR3 has 13 residues. Germline CDR1 and CDR2: MNHEY and SMNVEV (reference sequence). V lost 7 bases to trimming and J lost 6 bases; unmatched junction nucleotides: 8. CDR3 bases: TGTGCCAGCACCAGCGGGAGTAAAACCGAGCAGTACTTC. It codes for CASTSGSKTEQYF.

This clonotype was observed a few times. The rearrangement uses TRBV9 and TRBJ2-1, with 8 bases matching TRBD2. CDR3 length equals 17 residues. Germline trimming cut 0 bases from V and 0 bases from J; bases unmatched to any gene: 5. CDR1 is SGDLS, CDR2 YYNGEE, per germline. CDR3 sequence: CASSVGVAGGSYNEQFF. CDR3 nucleotide sequence: TGTGCCAGCAGCGTAGGGGTTGCGGGAGGCTCCTACAATGAGCAGTTCTTC.

The gene calls are TRBV18 and TRBJ2-1; 7 bases map to TRBD2. V was pared by 2 bases and J by 4 bases, with 11 bases of the junction left unmatched. This CDR3 has 17 amino acids. Germline V lookup: CDR1 KGHSH, CDR2 LQKENI. The CDR3 DNA reads as TGTGCCAGCTCACCATCCCCAGCTAGCGGAGGTTACAATGAGCAGTTCTTC. Its translation is CASSPSPASGGYNEQFF.

In this sample, this clonotype turned up many times. The rearrangement joins TRBV12-3 or TRBV12-4 to TRBJ2-6, with D hard to call. V lost 6 bases, J lost 0 bases, and 12 bases lay in between. The CDR3 contains 16 residues. The CDR3 protein is CASRPTTVSGANVLTF. The CDR3 coding sequence is TGTGCCAGCAGACCCACTACGGTCTCTGGGGCCAACGTCCTGACTTTC.

The sample holds one count of this clonotype. The chain combines TRBV29-1 with TRBJ2-7; 9 bases are a match to TRBD1. In germline, CDR1 is SQVTM, CDR2 ANQGSEA. The CDR3 is 13 amino acids. V shed 7 bases, J shed 0 bases, and the junction held 4 bases outside the gene matches. This CDR3 is CSGRDRVSYEQYF. The CDR3, as DNA: TGCAGCGGCCGGGACAGGGTCTCCTACGAGCAGTACTTC.

This clonotype has more than one count but fewer than ten. This may come from a read error, since a much larger clone is one base off. This chain connects TRBV5-1 to TRBJ2-1, with D perhaps matching TRBD2 (7 bases). CDR1 SGHRS and CDR2 YFSETQ come from the germline V gene. The CDR3 has 16 amino acids. In DNA form, the CDR3 reads TGCGCCAGCAGCCTAGGGGGGGGCGAGATGTTCAATGGGCAGTTCTTC. Its translation: CASSLGGGEMFNGQFF.